These 21 T cell receptor beta chains were all obtained from the same sample, sequenced in a study of blood T cell repertoires in COVID-19. The method was immunoSEQ multiplex PCR; TCRdb's version includes in-frame clones alone and lacks a portion of them. The repertoire holds just under 150,000 clones, with roughly 81% as singletons. Specimen: peripheral blood. The source of these receptors is a human donor with acute or convalescent COVID-19. The donor label of this sample is uncertain.

The chain couples TRBV9 to TRBJ1-2; TRBD1 is a possible D gene (6 bases). The V end lost 0 bases, the J end lost 4 bases, and 10 bases lay between the germline ends. Germline CDR1 reads SGDLS; CDR2 reads YYNGEE. This CDR3 has 14 residues. The chain's CDR3 is CASSVEQGPYGYTF. CDR3 in DNA: TGTGCCAGCAGCGTAGAACAGGGTCCCTATGGCTACACCTTC.

This rearrangement joins TRBV2 to TRBJ2-1; TRBD2 matches at 7 bases. The CDR3 covers 11 residues. Germline assignment: CDR1 SNHLY and CDR2 FYNNEI. V lost 8 bases, J lost 11 bases, and 6 bases stayed unmatched. The CDR3: CASRASGQQFF. CDR3 DNA: TGTGCCAGCCGAGCTAGCGGACAGCAGTTCTTC.

The genes are TRBV5-5 and TRBJ2-2; D is ambiguous. The V and J ends lost 2 bases and 3 bases respectively, with 11 bases between them. Germline lookup yields CDR1 SGHKS and CDR2 YYEKEE (reference sequence). The CDR3 is 15 amino acids. CDR3 residues: CASSFRTDHTGELFF. The CDR3 DNA is TGTGCCAGCAGCTTTAGAACAGACCACACCGGGGAGCTGTTTTTT. Using reference TRBV5-5 and TRBJ2-2 for the parts outside the CDR3, the full variable domain is DAGVTQSPTHLIKTRGQQVTLRCSPISGHKSVSWYQQVLGQGPQFIFQYYEKEERGRGNFPDRFSARQFPNYSSELNVNALLLGDSALYLCASSFRTDHTGELFFGEGSRLTVL.

The table lists this clone with a few counts. V usage is TRBV6-5 and J usage is TRBJ1-3; D remains unclear. Per germline, CDR1 MNHEY and CDR2 SVGAGI. V was shortened by 6 bases and J by 7 bases, with 16 bases between the two germline ends. CDR3 length equals 14 residues. CDR3 in DNA: TGTGCCAGCAGGAGAGGGAAACCGGCTAACACCATATATTTT. This sequence encodes CASRRGKPANTIYF.

The V and J genes are TRBV6-5 and TRBJ1-1; D call uncertain. The ends were cut back, 6 bases at V and 3 bases at J, with 11 bases in the middle. In germline, CDR1 is MNHEY, CDR2 SVGAGI. This CDR3 has 13 amino acids. CDR3 amino acids: CASRLFGDTEAFF. The CDR3 DNA is TGTGCCAGCAGATTATTCGGGGACACTGAAGCTTTCTTT.

This chain uses TRBV9 with TRBJ1-2, with a weak D call TRBD1 (5 bases). This CDR3 has 17 amino acids. Deletions cut 0 bases from V and 2 bases from J, with 17 bases between. Germline-derived CDR1 and CDR2 are SGDLS and YYNGEE. The CDR3 here is CASSVEPGGGVNYGYTF. CDR3 nucleotides: TGTGCCAGCAGCGTAGAGCCCGGGGGGGGAGTCAACTATGGCTACACCTTC. Filled out from reference TRBV9 and TRBJ1-2, the complete variable domain reads DSGVTQTPKHLITATGQRVTLRCSPRSGDLSVYWYQQSLDQGLQFLIQYYNGEERAKGNILERFSAQQFPDLHSELNLSSLELGDSALYFCASSVEPGGGVNYGYTFGSGTRLTVV.

The chain uses TRBV10-2 and TRBJ1-5; TRBD1 agrees at 7 bases. CDR1 and CDR2 from the germline V gene are WSHSY and SAAADI. Trimming cost V 0 bases and J 3 bases; bases outside gene matches: 5. The CDR3 is made up of 16 amino acids. The chain's CDR3 is CASSESEGQNNQPQHF. The DNA for the CDR3 is TGCGCCAGCAGTGAGTCGGAGGGACAGAACAATCAGCCCCAGCATTTT.

The rearrangement uses TRBV7-2 and TRBJ1-2; a possible D gene is TRBD1 (6 bases). The CDR3 loop spans 15 amino acids. Germline loops: CDR1 SGHTA, CDR2 FQGNSA. V gave up 5 bases and J gave up 14 bases, with 27 bases separating them. In DNA form, the CDR3 reads TGTGCCAGCAGCATCTCGGACAGTCCCCTTATGGCAGGAACCTTC. Amino acid sequence: CASSISDSPLMAGTF.

The V gene is TRBV4-3, the J gene TRBJ2-5; 8 bases align to TRBD1. This CDR3 is 15 amino acids long. Germline-derived CDR1 and CDR2 are LGHNA and YSLEER. V gave up 4 bases and J gave up 4 bases; unmatched junction bases: 8. The CDR3 loop reads CASSPTGGGGETQYF. CDR3 nucleotide sequence: TGCGCCAGCAGCCCTACAGGGGGAGGCGGAGAGACCCAGTACTTC.

The chain carries TRBV5-1 and TRBJ1-2; D is perhaps TRBD1 (5 bases). Deletions cut 4 bases from V and 8 bases from J, with 30 bases between. Germline CDR1 and CDR2: SGHRS and YFSETQ. The CDR3 consists of 18 residues. CDR3 amino acids: CASSGVLAGTSSGRGYTF. CDR3 bases: TGCGCCAGCAGCGGAGTATTAGCCGGGACGTCTAGCGGTCGGGGCTACACCTTC.

A single count supports this clone. V and J are TRBV5-8 and TRBJ2-5; TRBD1 is a possible D gene (5 bases). With 4 bases removed from V and 7 bases from J, the gap between germline ends came to 14 bases. The CDR3 covers 13 residues. Germline assignment: CDR1 SGHTS and CDR2 YDEGEE. CDR3 coding DNA: TGTGCCAGCAGCCTCCAGTCCCAGGGGACCCAGTACTTC. It codes for CASSLQSQGTQYF.

The gene calls are TRBV19 and TRBJ1-5; tentative D call: TRBD1 (6 bases). Trimming took 7 bases from V and 2 from J, leaving 9 bases between them. The CDR3 length is 13 residues. Germline assignment: CDR1 LNHDA and CDR2 SQIVND (reference sequence). CDR3 region: CASKSGGNQPQHF. The CDR3, as DNA: TGTGCCAGTAAGTCAGGGGGCAATCAGCCCCAGCATTTT.

A single count supports this clone. This chain connects TRBV3-1 (or the pseudogene TRBV3-2) to TRBJ1-1; no clear D. V lost 0 bases, J lost 7 bases, and 6 bases lay in between. The CDR3 totals 12 residues. CDR1 and CDR2 from the germline V gene are LGHDT and YNNKEL (reference sequence). CDR3: CASSQDWSEAFF. CDR3 nucleotide sequence: TGTGCCAGCAGCCAAGATTGGAGTGAAGCTTTCTTT.

V gene TRBV4-2 combines with J gene TRBJ1-3, with TRBD1 as a possible D gene (6 bases). CDR1 and CDR2 from the germline V gene are LGHNA and YNFKEQ. The CDR3 spans 14 residues. The V end lost 1 base, the J end lost 10 bases, and 14 bases lay between the germline ends. This CDR3 is CASSQGTDLGTIYF. The CDR3 bases are TGTGCCAGCAGCCAAGGGACAGATCTAGGAACCATATATTTT.

The chain recombines TRBV9 with TRBJ1-2, with D possibly being TRBD1 (5 bases). Trimming took 3 bases from V and 11 from J, leaving 14 bases between them. The CDR3 covers 12 residues. Per germline, CDR1 SGDLS and CDR2 YYNGEE. The CDR3 is CASSGTPSGYTF. The CDR3 DNA sequence: TGTGCCAGCAGCGGGACACCCTCTGGTTACACCTTC.

This chain uses TRBV5-1 with TRBJ1-3, with no clear D. With 0 bases removed from V and 0 bases from J, the gap between germline ends came to 4 bases. CDR3 length: 14 residues. Germline V lookup: CDR1 SGHRS, CDR2 YFSETQ. CDR3 loop: CASSLDTSGNTIYF. Here the CDR3 DNA reads TGCGCCAGCAGCTTGGACACCTCTGGAAACACCATATATTTT.

This rearrangement joins TRBV3-1 (or the pseudogene TRBV3-2) to TRBJ2-1; TRBD2 aligns across 7 bases. This CDR3 comprises 16 residues. After removal of 4 bases from V and 3 bases from J, the junction contained 9 bases not matched to a gene. Germline assignment: CDR1 LGHDT and CDR2 YNNKEL (reference sequence). The CDR3, as DNA: TGTGCCAGCAGCCCGTATCGAGCGGGACTCTACAATGAGCAGTTCTTC. It encodes CASSPYRAGLYNEQFF.

The CDR3 sequence: CASSIGGGQAGETQYF. The CDR3 nucleotides read TGTGCCAGTAGTATAGGTGGTGGTCAGGCTGGAGAGACCCAGTACTTC. The chain couples TRBV19 to TRBJ2-5; D not resolved. This CDR3 has 16 amino acids. Trimming removed 1 base from V and 4 bases from J, with 16 bases in between. CDR1 and CDR2 (germline): LNHDA, SQIVND (reference sequence). The full variable domain, rest sourced from reference TRBV19 and TRBJ2-5, is DGGITQSPKYLFRKEGQNVTLSCEQNLNHDAMYWYRQDPGQGLRLIYYSQIVNDFQKGDIAEGYSVSREKKESFPLTVTSAQKNPTAFYLCASSIGGGQAGETQYFGPGTRLLVL.

The V gene is TRBV18, the J gene TRBJ1-2; maybe TRBD1 (5 bases). The CDR3 is 15 residues long. CDR1 KGHSH and CDR2 LQKENI come from the germline V gene. Trimming removed 0 bases at V and 5 bases at J, with 13 bases between. The CDR3 sequence: CASSPPEGVEYGYTF. The CDR3 region has the DNA TGTGCCAGCTCACCACCTGAAGGGGTCGAATATGGCTACACCTTC. Variable domain in full (rest from reference TRBV18 and TRBJ1-2): NAGVMQNPRHLVRRRGQEARLRCSPMKGHSHVYWYRQLPEEGLKFMVYLQKENIIDESGMPKERFSAEFPKEGPSILRIQQVVRGDSAAYFCASSPPEGVEYGYTFGSGTRLTVV.

This rearrangement joins TRBV3-1 (or the pseudogene TRBV3-2) to TRBJ2-7, with 9 bases lining up with TRBD1. J was trimmed by 6 bases and V by 5 bases; bases with no gene match: 5. The CDR3 has 13 amino acids. Germline assignment: CDR1 LGHDT and CDR2 YNNKEL (reference sequence). The CDR3 DNA is TGTGCCAGCAGCACCGGGACAGGGCCCGAGCAGTACTTC. This translates into CASSTGTGPEQYF.

J is TRBJ2-7 and V is TRBV27, with 11 bases fitting TRBD2. J lost 2 bases, V lost 5 bases, and 8 bases had no gene match. Germline V lookup: CDR1 MNHEY, CDR2 SMNVEV (reference sequence). The CDR3 is made up of 16 amino acids. CDR3 DNA: TGTGCCAGCAGTCAAGGGAGTAGCGGGAGGGCCTACGAGCAGTACGTC. Translating gives CASSQGSSGRAYEQYV.